Sequencing of this T cell receptor beta chain was carried out in a study of OX40 agonist ivuxolimab in advanced cancers. Study-level background: Ivuxolimab was a fully human IgG2 agonistic monoclonal antibody targeting the costimulatory receptor OX40 (CD134). Intravenous ivuxolimab was administered to patients every 2 weeks at six dose levels: 0.01, 0.1, 0.3, 1.5, 3 and 10 mg/kg. Of the approximately 50 patients in dose escalation, 19 had hepatocellular carcinoma, roughly 15 had melanoma, 9 had renal cell carcinoma and 9 had head and neck cancer. In the dose-escalation cohort, roughly 82% of patients were male, and the mean age was roughly 60 years with a range of about 20 to 80. Patients were allowed to have had prior anti-PD-1, anti-PD-L1 or anti-CTLA-4 therapy, and 40% of the dose-escalation patients had previously received checkpoint inhibitors. Three dose-escalation patients achieved partial responses, one with hepatocellular carcinoma and two with cutaneous melanoma. The point of sequencing TCRbeta in the periphery was to test whether ivuxolimab changed TCR sequence diversity and drove clonal T-cell expansion. The paper covers the monotherapy dose-escalation part of the phase I ivuxolimab trial, which included N of about 56 patients. The investigation overall reported the following: In the 0.1-3.0 mg/kg groups, partial responders were among the patients with the lowest normalized peripheral clonal expansion, particularly in CD8+ T cells. Antigen specificity was not determined for the clonally expanded peripheral T cells. On average, CD8+ T cells showed more expanded clones than CD4+ T cells after ivuxolimab. At doses of 0.1 to 3.0 mg/kg, clonal expansion of both CD4+ and CD8+ blood T cells was observed from baseline to week 6. Low levels of normalized T-cell clonal expansion were also seen in some patients who did not respond.

This clone was counted between two and nine times. The antigen it recognizes is unknown. Nothing much larger sits one base from this clone, and base qualities are not available. Different DNA sequences within this sample yield the same CDR3. Genomic DNA was extracted from sorted cells for sequencing of the TCRbeta CDR3 region. The immunoSEQ Assay was used to sequence the TCRbeta CDR3 regions. The immuneACCESS repertoire file appears here via TCRdb, limited to in-frame rearrangements. These files lack a portion of the clones; in checked studies, under half of the deficit traces to unresolved V genes, and the cause of the others is not known. The sample includes around 99,000 clones, with around 90% observed a single time. The top ten hold approximately 0.16% of the sample. The trial excluded patients who had a history of autoimmune disease or were on systemic immunosuppression. Peripheral blood for TCR sequencing was collected from all dose cohorts at baseline, on cycle 4 day 1, and on cycle 7 day 1. The samples were drawn from a first-in-human, open-label, multicenter phase I dose-escalation trial of ivuxolimab. Adults with locally advanced or metastatic melanoma, renal cell, hepatocellular, or head and neck squamous cell carcinoma were enrolled in the trial. CD4+ and CD8+ T cells were sorted separately from peripheral blood before TCR sequencing.

The receptor was isolated from an adult with an advanced solid tumor such as melanoma, head and neck, liver or kidney cancer. The starting material was CD4+ or CD8+ T cells sorted from blood, obtained in a trial of the OX40 agonist ivuxolimab.

The CDR3 corresponds to CASSLDRGYEQYF. The nucleotide sequence is TGTGCCAGCAGTCTAGACCGGGGCTACGAGCAGTACTTC. The chain uses TRBV6-4 and TRBJ2-7; D gene: possibly TRBD2, on 5 matching bases. As encoded in the germline V gene, CDR1 is MRHNA while CDR2 is SNTAGT. The CDR3 measures 13 amino acids from cysteine to phenylalanine. The kept DNA is CDR3 alone, 39 bases in frame from the first base. The germline ends are 11 bases apart after V is trimmed by 5 bases and J by 3 bases.